The 8 T cell receptor beta chains below come from one sample, sequenced in a study of T cells after yellow fever vaccination. TCRdb reprocessed the 5' RACE reads via MiXCR and lists one record per CDR3 protein. In the table there are 170,000 or so distinct CDR3 sequences, approximately 9.9% of which are singletons. The sequencing used CD8+ T cells sorted from PBMCs, collected 45 days after the yellow fever booster vaccination. The receptor source for this set is a man between 18 and 29 years old who received the YFV17D yellow fever vaccine.

Only a few counts were recorded for this clonotype. The rearrangement joins TRBV7-6 to TRBJ1-4; 8 bases map to TRBD1. CDR3 size: 12 residues. The V gene end was trimmed by 3 bases and the J gene end by 12 bases; junction bases not matched to a gene: 3. The germline V gene encodes CDR1 SGHVS and CDR2 FNYEAQ. The CDR3 nucleotides are TGTGCCAGCAGCTTGGTGGACAGGGAACTGTTTTTT. Residues: CASSLVDRELFF.

Only a few counts were recorded for this clonotype. This chain joins TRBV7-9 and TRBJ1-1, with no clear D. This CDR3 comprises 14 residues. V lost 4 bases, J lost 3 bases, and 12 bases lay in between. Germline CDR1 reads SEHNR; CDR2 reads FQNEAQ (reference sequence). The DNA of the CDR3 is TGTGCCAGCAGCTCGACGGTTGCGGACACTGAAGCTTTCTTT. Its translation is CASSSTVADTEAFF.

This clonotype was detected a few times. The chain links TRBV11-2 to TRBJ2-1; 12 positions agree with TRBD2. The V gene's germline CDR1 is SGHAT and CDR2 FQNNGV. The CDR3 has 14 residues. V gave up 5 bases and J gave up 5 bases; unmatched junction bases: 1. The DNA of the CDR3 is TGTGCCAGCAGCCGACTAGCGGGGGACAATGAGCAGTTCTTC. This encodes CASSRLAGDNEQFF.

The V and J genes are TRBV3-1 and TRBJ2-1, with 12 positions matching TRBD2. The CDR3 runs to 16 residues. Per germline, CDR1 LGHDT and CDR2 YNNKEL (reference sequence). The trim removed 4 bases at V and 10 bases at J, leaving 11 bases unmatched. CDR3 amino acids: CASSPRTSGDIREQFF. CDR3 coding DNA: TGTGCCAGCAGCCCGCGGACTAGCGGGGATATAAGGGAGCAGTTCTTC.

V is TRBV7-9 and J is TRBJ2-2; D not certain. V gave up 5 bases and J gave up 7 bases, with 8 bases separating them. Germline V gene data show CDR1 as SEHNR and CDR2 as FQNEAQ (reference sequence). The CDR3 is 12 residues long. The CDR3 here is CASSPQIGELFF. In DNA, the CDR3 is TGTGCCAGCAGCCCTCAGATCGGGGAGCTGTTTTTT.

This clonotype has just a few counts. The gene calls are TRBV5-4 and TRBJ2-1; D gene unclear. This CDR3 is built from 12 residues. V was clipped by 2 bases and J by 5 bases, with 5 bases between them. CDR1 and CDR2 (germline): SGHNT, YYREEE (reference sequence). The CDR3 DNA sequence: TGTGCCAGCAGCTTACAGCACAATGAGCAGTTCTTC. Amino acid sequence: CASSLQHNEQFF. The full variable domain, in which reference TRBV5-4 and TRBJ2-1 provide the parts outside the CDR3, is ETGVTQSPTHLIKTRGQQVTLRCSSQSGHNTVSWYQQALGQGPQFIFQYYREEENGRGNFPPRFSGLQFPNYSSELNVNALELDDSALYLCASSLQHNEQFFGPGTRLTVL.

This chain links TRBV19 with TRBJ1-1; no clear D gene. The CDR3 is 12 residues long. With 3 bases removed from V and 8 bases from J, the gap between germline ends came to 10 bases. Germline lookup yields CDR1 LNHDA and CDR2 SQIVND (reference sequence). The CDR3 nucleotides are TGTGCCAGTAGTATTGAGGGAGCCGAAGCTTTCTTT. It specifies CASSIEGAEAFF.

This clonotype was counted a few times. The chain joins TRBV4-3 to TRBJ2-7; D is unclear. The V and J ends lost 1 base and 3 bases respectively, with 7 bases between them. This CDR3 has 13 residues. Per germline, CDR1 LGHNA and CDR2 YSLEER. The CDR3 bases are TGCGCCAGCAGCCAAGCGCGTGGCTACGAGCAGTACTTC. Amino acid sequence: CASSQARGYEQYF.